The 26 T cell receptor beta chains below come from one sample, sequenced in a study of cytomegalovirus exposure and HLA in healthy donors. PCR used 60 Vbeta primers and 13 Jbeta primers. The assay was immunoSEQ multiplex PCR, and TCRdb's table has in-frame clones only and misses some. The table records roughly 230,000 clones, 70% to 90% of them present only once. The sample taken for sequencing was PBMCs. These receptors came from a girl aged 2 to 9 in good health and CMV-seronegative.

CDR3: CASSTSAGGLTDTQYF. CDR3 nucleotide sequence: TGTGCCAGTAGCACCTCAGCGGGGGGGCTCACAGATACGCAGTATTTT. The chain joins TRBV19 to TRBJ2-3; 10 positions match TRBD2. Germline CDR1 is LNHDA and CDR2 is SQIVND (reference sequence). The CDR3 runs to 16 residues. After removal of 6 bases from V and 2 bases from J, the junction contained 8 bases not matched to a gene.

Note on this clone: Different DNA sequences within this sample yield the same CDR3. The chain has TRBV4-1 and TRBJ2-3; 11 positions agree with TRBD2. The trim removed 7 bases at V and 0 bases at J, leaving 3 bases unmatched. This CDR3 is built from 15 residues. CDR1 MGHRA and CDR2 YSYEKL come from the germline V gene. The DNA of the CDR3 is TGCGCCAGCACACCTAGCGGGAGGAGCACAGATACGCAGTATTTT. It specifies CASTPSGRSTDTQYF.

The rearrangement joins TRBV2 to TRBJ2-7; 11 bases are shared with TRBD2. Germline V gives CDR1 SNHLY, CDR2 FYNNEI. This CDR3 contains 14 residues. V trimming: 9 bases; J trimming: 1 base; junction bases outside the gene matches: 5. The CDR3 region has the DNA TGTGCCAGTTCTAGCGGGAGGAAATCCTACGAGCAGTACTTC. Protein: CASSSGRKSYEQYF.

The chain uses TRBV7-9 and TRBJ2-7; 11 positions agree with TRBD1. Germline-derived CDR1 and CDR2 are SEHNR and FQNEAQ (reference sequence). V lost 2 bases to trimming and J lost 2 bases; unmatched junction nucleotides: 2. The CDR3 is 15 residues long. CDR3: CASSLPGQGAYEQYF. Written as DNA, the CDR3 is TGTGCCAGCAGCTTACCGGGACAGGGGGCCTACGAGCAGTACTTC.

The V call is TRBV7-8, the J call TRBJ2-6; 10 nucleotides align to TRBD1. The V gene's germline CDR1 is SGHVS and CDR2 FQNEAQ. The CDR3 runs to 18 residues. The V gene end was trimmed by 5 bases and the J gene end by 4 bases; junction bases not matched to a gene: 11. In nucleotides, the CDR3 is TGTGCCAGCAGCATCCGGGACAGGGGTTTTGCGGGGGCCAACGTCCTGACTTTC. It specifies CASSIRDRGFAGANVLTF. The full variable domain, in which reference TRBV7-8 and TRBJ2-6 provide the parts outside the CDR3, is GAGVSQSPRYKVAKRGQDVALRCDPISGHVSLFWYQQALGQGPEFLTYFQNEAQLDKSGLPSDRFFAERPEGSVSTLKIQRTQQEDSAVYLCASSIRDRGFAGANVLTFGAGSRLTVL.

The genes are TRBV4-2 and TRBJ2-2; 7 bases fit TRBD2. The trim removed 4 bases at V and 6 bases at J, leaving 5 bases unmatched. The CDR3 sequence is 14 residues long. Germline CDR1 is LGHNA and CDR2 is YNFKEQ. The CDR3 nucleotides read TGTGCCAGCAGCCCCTTCCTAGCGGCCGGGGAGCTGTTTTTT. It is translated as CASSPFLAAGELFF.

The chain uses TRBV6-5 and TRBJ2-7; the D is unclear. Between the trimmed V and J ends, which lost 0 bases and 2 bases, there was a span of 11 bases. The CDR3 has 15 amino acids. Germline CDR1 reads MNHEY; CDR2 reads SVGAGI. The CDR3 DNA sequence: TGTGCCAGCAGTTACTCGTTGGGCTCGCCCTACGAGCAGTACTTC. This sequence encodes CASSYSLGSPYEQYF.

The genes are TRBV30 and TRBJ2-7; no firm D call. V was trimmed by 2 bases and J by 1 base, leaving 6 bases between them. Germline V gives CDR1 GTSNPN, CDR2 SVGIG (reference sequence). There are 12 residues in the CDR3. CDR3 region: CAWSRISYEQYF. For the CDR3, the DNA is TGTGCCTGGAGTCGTATATCCTACGAGCAGTACTTC. Variable domain in full (rest from reference TRBV30 and TRBJ2-7): SQTIHQWPATLVQPVGSPLSLECTVEGTSNPNLYWYRQAAGRGLQLLFYSVGIGQISSEVPQNLSASRPQDRQFILSSKKLLLSDSGFYLCAWSRISYEQYFGPGTRLTVT.

This clone has a handful of counts. The V call is TRBV5-4, the J call TRBJ2-2, with TRBD2 as a possible D gene (5 bases). Per germline, CDR1 SGHNT and CDR2 YYREEE (reference sequence). The CDR3 spans 13 residues. V lost 2 bases and J 4 bases, leaving 6 bases between the germline ends. CDR3 sequence: CASSLGSTGELFF. As DNA, the CDR3 is TGTGCCAGCAGCTTAGGGAGCACCGGGGAGCTGTTTTTT.

The chain recombines TRBV7-6 with TRBJ2-1; 7 bases align to TRBD2. Germline CDR1 is SGHVS and CDR2 is FNYEAQ. The CDR3 consists of 14 residues. V was pared by 5 bases and J by 9 bases, with 10 bases of the junction left unmatched. CDR3 protein: CASSPGLVGGEQFF. CDR3 coding DNA: TGTGCCAGCAGCCCCGGACTAGTGGGCGGTGAGCAGTTCTTC. The variable domain in full, with the rest retrieved from reference TRBV7-6 and TRBJ2-1, is GAGVSQSPRYKVTKRGQDVALRCDPISGHVSLYWYRQALGQGPEFLTYFNYEAQQDKSGLPNDRFSAERPEGSISTLTIQRTEQRDSAMYRCASSPGLVGGEQFFGPGTRLTVL.

This chain uses TRBV6-5 with TRBJ2-3; TRBD1 is a possible D gene (6 bases). The ends were cut back, 0 bases at V and 1 base at J, with 8 bases in the middle. This CDR3 comprises 15 residues. Germline CDR1 is MNHEY and CDR2 is SVGAGI. The CDR3 region is CASSYSHRGTDTQYF. The CDR3 bases are TGTGCCAGCAGTTACTCCCACAGGGGCACAGATACGCAGTATTTT.

This chain links TRBV6-5 with TRBJ1-3; the match to TRBD1 covers 7 bases. With 5 bases clipped from V and 2 bases from J, the junction kept 6 bases outside the gene matches. CDR3 length: 15 amino acids. In germline, CDR1 is MNHEY, CDR2 SVGAGI. The CDR3 sequence: CASSRTGGTGNTIYF. The CDR3 nucleotides read TGTGCCAGCAGTCGGACAGGAGGGACTGGAAACACCATATATTTT.

This chain connects TRBV5-1 to TRBJ2-7; D remains unclear. CDR3 length: 14 residues. Germline-derived CDR1 and CDR2 are SGHRS and YFSETQ. V was cut by 1 base and J by 2 bases, with 10 bases left in between. The CDR3 DNA sequence: TGCGCCAGCAGCTTGTATCCGGAGACCTACGAGCAGTACTTC. This encodes CASSLYPETYEQYF.

The CDR3 DNA reads TGTGCCAGCTCACCAGCCCGGGAGGGCCTAGACGAGCAGTACTTC. Translation: CASSPAREGLDEQYF. J is TRBJ2-7 and V is TRBV18; 8 bases align to TRBD2. This CDR3 is 15 amino acids long. CDR1 KGHSH and CDR2 LQKENI come from the germline V gene. The ends lost 2 bases at V and 5 bases at J; junction bases unmatched: 8. The whole variable domain, remainder taken from reference TRBV18 and TRBJ2-7, is NAGVMQNPRHLVRRRGQEARLRCSPMKGHSHVYWYRQLPEEGLKFMVYLQKENIIDESGMPKERFSAEFPKEGPSILRIQQVVRGDSAAYFCASSPAREGLDEQYFGPGTRLTVT.

The CDR3 DNA reads as TGTGCCAGCAGGGTGGGGGGGAAAGTCTACGAGCAGTACTTC. Its protein product is CASRVGGKVYEQYF. This rearrangement joins TRBV6-1 to TRBJ2-7; 7 bases are a match to TRBD2. The germline gives CDR1 MNHNS, CDR2 SASEGT. The V segment lost 6 bases and the J segment 3 bases; nucleotides outside the gene matches: 8. This CDR3 is 14 amino acids long.

The V call is TRBV6-5, the J call TRBJ1-1; no clear D gene. The CDR3 is 14 amino acids. In germline, CDR1 is MNHEY, CDR2 SVGAGI. V was clipped by 0 bases and J by 1 base, with 6 bases between them. CDR3 coding DNA: TGTGCCAGCAGTTACTCGAACGGGAACACTGAAGCTTTCTTT. It codes for CASSYSNGNTEAFF.

The V call is TRBV18, the J call TRBJ1-1; D not resolved. The CDR3 contains 13 residues. Trimming pared 2 bases from V and 1 base from J, leaving 5 bases between. The germline V gene encodes CDR1 KGHSH and CDR2 LQKENI. The CDR3 protein is CASSPTRNTEAFF. The CDR3 DNA is TGTGCCAGCTCACCAACCAGGAACACTGAAGCTTTCTTT. Supplemented by reference TRBV18 and TRBJ1-1, the full variable domain reads NAGVMQNPRHLVRRRGQEARLRCSPMKGHSHVYWYRQLPEEGLKFMVYLQKENIIDESGMPKERFSAEFPKEGPSILRIQQVVRGDSAAYFCASSPTRNTEAFFGQGTRLTVV.

J is TRBJ1-2 and V is TRBV6-1; a possible D gene is TRBD1 (5 bases). CDR3 size: 13 residues. CDR1 and CDR2 (germline): MNHNS, SASEGT. V dropped 4 bases and J dropped 1 base, with 7 bases sitting between them. CDR3 sequence: CASSAQGNYGYTF. The CDR3 nucleotides are TGTGCCAGCAGTGCCCAGGGTAACTATGGCTACACCTTC.

This clone was found once. The genes are TRBV5-6 and TRBJ1-2; D remains ambiguous. V was pared by 4 bases and J by 8 bases, with 15 bases between. This CDR3 is 13 amino acids long. Germline values: CDR1 SGHDT, CDR2 YYEEEE. CDR3 nucleotides: TGTGCCAGCAGCGTGGGTAGTTATCGAGGCTACACCTTC. It specifies CASSVGSYRGYTF.

The gene calls are TRBV7-9 and TRBJ2-6, with a tentative D call TRBD1 (5 bases). Germline loops: CDR1 SEHNR, CDR2 FQNEAQ (reference sequence). Between the trimmed V and J ends, which lost 5 bases and 1 base, there was a span of 9 bases. The CDR3 contains 15 residues. The CDR3 DNA follows: TGTGCCAGCAGCCTTAGGGGATCTGGGGCCAACGTCCTGACTTTC. Protein: CASSLRGSGANVLTF.

The chain has TRBV11-2 and TRBJ2-2; D is perhaps TRBD2 (6 bases). V lost 0 bases and J 5 bases, leaving 10 bases between the germline ends. Germline CDR1 is SGHAT and CDR2 is FQNNGV. There are 15 residues in the CDR3. The CDR3 DNA reads TGTGCCAGCAGCTTAGATAGGAGGGATACCGGGGAGCTGTTTTTT. This codes for CASSLDRRDTGELFF. The full variable domain, with the rest looked up from reference TRBV11-2 and TRBJ2-2, is EAGVAQSPRYKIIEKRQSVAFWCNPISGHATLYWYQQILGQGPKLLIQFQNNGVVDDSQLPKDRFSAERLKGVDSTLKIQPAKLEDSAVYLCASSLDRRDTGELFFGEGSRLTVL.

The gene calls are TRBV2 and TRBJ2-3, with TRBD1 matching over 7 bases. Germline CDR1 reads SNHLY; CDR2 reads FYNNEI. The CDR3 contains 14 residues. The V and J ends lost 2 bases and 5 bases, in that order; junction bases with no gene match: 4. CDR3 nucleotides: TGTGCCAGCAGTGAACCCGACAGGGAAGATACGCAGTATTTT. This sequence encodes CASSEPDREDTQYF.

This chain links TRBV2 with TRBJ2-1, with no clear D. Trimming pared 6 bases from V and 0 bases from J, leaving 6 bases between. Germline CDR1 and CDR2: SNHLY and FYNNEI. The CDR3 is 13 residues long. CDR3 region: CASRLRSYNEQFF. CDR3 nucleotide sequence: TGTGCCAGCAGGTTGCGCTCCTACAATGAGCAGTTCTTC.

This clone showed up just once. The V gene is TRBV25-1, the J gene TRBJ1-1, with a possible D match to TRBD1 (5 bases). Germline lookup yields CDR1 MGHDK and CDR2 SYGVNS. The CDR3 sequence is 15 residues long. V lost 6 bases, J lost 4 bases, and 18 bases lay in between. The CDR3 reads CASRAISGYTTEAFF. CDR3 nucleotide sequence: TGTGCCAGCAGGGCTATCTCAGGGTATACCACTGAAGCTTTCTTT.

The count of this clone is one. DNA for the CDR3: TGTGCCAGCAGCCCTCCCTCTAGAGATAGCACAGATACGCAGTATTTT. This translates into CASSPPSRDSTDTQYF. The gene calls are TRBV21-1 and TRBJ2-3; the D segment call TRBD2 is taken from the table without a DNA check. TRBV21-1 is a pseudogene segment. The CDR3 is 16 amino acids.

The chain joins TRBV6-1 to TRBJ1-6, with D hard to call. Germline values: CDR1 MNHNS, CDR2 SASEGT. Deletions cut 8 bases from V and 9 bases from J, with 11 bases between. The CDR3 has 12 residues. The CDR3 is CASGQARSPLHF. The DNA for the CDR3 is TGTGCCAGCGGGCAGGCTCGTTCACCCCTCCACTTT.